This T cell receptor (beta chain) appears in the sequencing data of a study of T cells in Graves' hyperthyroidism and ophthalmopathy. Study observations and caveats: Ophthalmopathy onset followed model prediction by a median approximately 7 months.

The CDR3 is 11 residues long. CDR1 and CDR2 (germline): SGDLS, YYNGEE. Trimming cost V 3 bases and J 6 bases, with 7 bases left between them. There were TCR beta CDR3 regions amplified from RNA transcripts. The TCR CDR3 was amplified in a first-round RT-PCR using the HTBI primer set. Using its own MiXCR run on the multiplex PCR reads, TCRdb lists one record per CDR3 protein. The sample carries some 98,000 distinct CDR3 sequences, approximately 42% recorded once. Concerning this clonotype: Its specificity is not known.

The specimen sequenced was peripheral blood or thyroid tissue (not recorded which). This TCR was recovered from a woman younger than 45 with Graves' hyperthyroidism. V gene TRBV9 combines with J gene TRBJ2-7, with D perhaps TRBD1 (5 bases). CDR3 DNA sequence: TGTGCCAGCAGCGGGACACGCGAGCAGTACTTC. It encodes CASSGTREQYF.